This is a list of T cell receptor beta chains from one sample in a study of graft-versus-host responses after intestinal transplantation. Libraries were prepared by immunoSEQ multiplex PCR; TCRdb keeps only in-frame clonotypes and omits some of them. The sample gives some 90,000 clones, roughly 90% of which show up once; roughly 0.4% is in the top ten. The antigens of these receptors remain unknown. This specimen consisted of unstimulated CD8+ T cells sorted from spleen or lymph node cells, obtained before transplant. The source of these receptors is a human donor who was the organ donor for an intestinal transplant. Both conserved end residues are part of each CDR3. Each record gives: V gene, J gene, D gene, CDR3 protein, CDR3 DNA. The D gene is left open where the match is weak.

TRBV5-1	TRBJ1-5	.	CASSLSPGVGNQPQHF	TGCGCCAGCAGCTTGAGTCCGGGGGTCGGCAATCAGCCCCAGCATTTT
TRBV7-9	TRBJ1-2	.	CASSLAGQLYGYTF	TGTGCCAGCAGCTTAGCTGGGCAGCTCTATGGCTACACCTTC
TRBV2	TRBJ1-1	.	CASTQRQGGTEAFF	TGTGCCAGCACCCAGAGGCAGGGAGGCACTGAAGCTTTCTTT
TRBV5-6	TRBJ2-6	.	CASSLAHTGVLTF	TGTGCCAGCAGCTTGGCTCATACGGGCGTCCTGACTTTC
TRBV9	TRBJ2-1	.	CASNPADTYNEQFF	TGTGCCAGCAACCCAGCCGACACCTACAATGAGCAGTTCTTC
TRBV19	TRBJ2-7	.	CASSIIHSSYEQYF	TGTGCCAGTAGTATTATCCACTCGAGCTACGAGCAGTACTTC
TRBV7-9	TRBJ2-3	TRBD2	CASSSGLAGEYF	TGTGCCAGCAGCTCGGGACTAGCGGGGGAGTATTTT
TRBV28	TRBJ2-7	.	CASSPTIPSYEQYF	TGTGCCAGCAGCCCCACTATCCCATCCTACGAGCAGTACTTC
TRBV6-1	TRBJ1-1	TRBD1	CASSPDRVEAFF	TGTGCCAGCAGCCCCGACAGGGTGGAAGCTTTCTTT
TRBV10-3	TRBJ1-4	.	CAISDGRADEKLFF	TGTGCCATCAGTGACGGCAGGGCAGACGAAAAACTGTTTTTT
TRBV7-2	TRBJ2-3	.	CASSPGGGQYF	TGTGCCAGCAGCCCAGGTGGTGGCCAGTATTTT
TRBV7-6	TRBJ1-1	.	CASSLEGRWTEAFF	TGTGCCAGCAGCTTAGAGGGGAGGTGGACTGAAGCTTTCTTT